This TCR beta chain was sequenced for a study of blood T cell repertoires in COVID-19. Overall study: Material from acute and convalescent COVID-19 was sourced from the United States, Italy and Spain. PBMCs, B-cell-depleted T cells, or T cells provided the cDNA or gDNA that made up the material.

Source study methods: The assay estimated nucleated cells by amplifying reference gene primers. Data came from immunoSEQ multiplex PCR; TCRdb stores just in-frame clones and leaves some out. V and J calls and clone size are as listed in that table; D and trimming were resolved from the DNA. The data contain about 240,000 clones, 70% to 85% of them singletons. Trimming stripped 3 bases from V and 5 bases from J, with 16 bases between. Germline V lookup: CDR1 KGHDR, CDR2 SFDVKD. The CDR3 is made up of 15 amino acids. Sequenced material: peripheral blood. The J gene is TRBJ2-7, the V gene TRBV24-1, with D tentatively TRBD2 (6 bases). This clonotype was sampled from a woman aged 80 or over with acute or convalescent COVID-19. Written as DNA, the CDR3 is TGTGCCACCAGTGATGGTGTAAAGGGCGGGGACGAGCAGTACTTC. The encoded protein is CATSDGVKGGDEQYF.